The 2 T cell receptor beta chains below come from one sample, sequenced in a study of T cells after yellow fever vaccination. TCRdb itself ran the 5' RACE reads through MiXCR, one entry per CDR3 protein. The sample lists about 400,000 distinct CDR3 sequences; approximately 6% were seen once. The specimen was PBMCs, collected 5 days after the yellow fever booster vaccination. Receptors were obtained from a man younger than 45 who received the YFV17D yellow fever vaccine.

This clonotype came up many times. This chain joins TRBV20-1 and TRBJ2-2; D is unclear. The CDR3 extends over 14 amino acids. Germline V gene lookup returns CDR1 DFQATT and CDR2 SNEGSKA (reference sequence). Trimming pared 4 bases from V and 6 bases from J, leaving 15 bases between. The CDR3 sequence: CSAIGSSRAGELFF. The CDR3 DNA reads as TGCAGTGCTATCGGATCCTCTAGAGCCGGGGAGCTGTTTTTT.

V gene TRBV18 combines with J gene TRBJ2-4; D not resolved. V gave up 4 bases and J gave up 5 bases, with 3 bases separating them. The CDR3 contains 11 residues. Germline V gives CDR1 KGHSH, CDR2 LQKENI. CDR3 residues: CASSRENIQYF. The CDR3 coding sequence is TGTGCCAGCTCACGGGAAAACATTCAGTACTTC.